This T cell receptor beta chain was captured by sequencing in a study of shared T cell receptors in the human thymus. Measured with immunoSEQ multiplex PCR; TCRdb has only the in-frame clones, and not every one. Of 720,000 or so clones in the sample, approximately 85% are singletons; the top ten hold roughly 0.01%. The sample was also linked to a second study, of human thymus T cells. That study reports: The people who donated were healthy Finnish babies having corrective surgery for congenital heart defects.

The sequence was collected from a girl under three years old with a congenital heart defect. The sequenced sample was thymocytes.

The CDR3 loop is CATSARTSDSPDTQYF. CDR3 bases: TGTGCCACCAGCGCCCGGACTAGTGATAGTCCAGATACGCAGTATTTT. The chain carries TRBV15 and TRBJ2-3; TRBD2 matches 7 bases. The CDR3 is made up of 16 amino acids. From germline, CDR1 is LNHNV and CDR2 YYDKDF (reference sequence). The J segment lost 4 bases and the V segment lost 5 bases, leaving 12 bases of the junction unmatched.